The sample holds a few counts of the clone carrying this TCR beta chain. Its antigen remains unknown. Broader study findings: Tumor memory CD4+ T cell TCR gene usage was found to cluster with blood and lymph node memory CD4+ cells and with lymph node naive CD4+ cells.

The sorted Tregs were CD4+CD25+CD127-/low cells. The germline V and J ends were trimmed by 6 bases and 1 base, with 10 bases remaining between them. The CDR3 runs to 13 residues. Semi-nested PCR with Nested Universal Primer A followed constant-region reverse priming of full-length variable regions. Each CDR3 protein gets one entry after TCRdb re-called the 5' RACE reads with MiXCR. This sample has approximately 60,000 distinct CDR3 sequences, with 20% found just once. The gene calls are TRBV12-3 or TRBV12-4 and TRBJ2-7, with TRBD2 as a possible D gene (5 bases). The sample comprised tumor-infiltrating Tregs sorted from the breast tumor. The TCR was taken from a female donor with breast cancer. DNA of the CDR3: TGTGCCAGCAGCCCCGGACTTTCCTACGAGCAGTACTTC. Protein: CASSPGLSYEQYF.